This T cell receptor (beta chain) came from a study of blood T cells in healthy people across ages. Next came a second PCR, run for roughly 6 to 11 cycles, which used a sample-barcoded 5' primer along with a J-beta primer mix. Carrying 12 random nucleotides, a template-switch adaptor labeled each individual cDNA molecule. MiXCR, applied by TCRdb to the 5' RACE reads, yields one record per CDR3 protein. The data show some 880,000 distinct CDR3 sequences, approximately 35% seen once. This CDR3 is 14 amino acids long. The V and J ends lost 6 bases and 6 bases, in that order; junction bases with no gene match: 9. Germline CDR1 reads DFQATT; CDR2 reads SNEGSKA (reference sequence).

The sequence was collected from a man aged 18 to 30 in good health. V gene TRBV20-1 combines with J gene TRBJ2-7; TRBD2 matches 12 bases. Sequencing was carried out using blood. CDR3 residues: CSARRTSGTPEQYF. DNA of the CDR3: TGCAGTGCCCGACGGACTAGCGGGACCCCCGAGCAGTACTTC.